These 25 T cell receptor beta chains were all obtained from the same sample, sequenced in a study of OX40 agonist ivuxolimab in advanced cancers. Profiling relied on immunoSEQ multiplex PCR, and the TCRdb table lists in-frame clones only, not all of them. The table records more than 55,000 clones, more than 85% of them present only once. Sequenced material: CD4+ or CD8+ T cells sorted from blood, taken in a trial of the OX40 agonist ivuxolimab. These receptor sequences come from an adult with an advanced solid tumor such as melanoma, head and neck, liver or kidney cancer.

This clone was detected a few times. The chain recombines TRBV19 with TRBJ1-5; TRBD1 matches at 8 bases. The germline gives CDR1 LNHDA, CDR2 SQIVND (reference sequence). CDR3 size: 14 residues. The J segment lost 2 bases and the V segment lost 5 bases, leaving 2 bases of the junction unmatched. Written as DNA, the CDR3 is TGTGCCAGTAGTTCGACAGGGGGCAATCAGCCCCAGCATTTT. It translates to CASSSTGGNQPQHF.

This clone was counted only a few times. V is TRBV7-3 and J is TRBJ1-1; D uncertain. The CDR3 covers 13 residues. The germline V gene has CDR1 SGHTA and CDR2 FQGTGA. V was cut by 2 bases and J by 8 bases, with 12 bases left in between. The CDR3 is CASSLPPREEAFF. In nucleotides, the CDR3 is TGTGCCAGCAGCTTACCCCCCCGTGAGGAAGCTTTCTTT. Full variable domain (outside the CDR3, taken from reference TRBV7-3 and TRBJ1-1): GAGVSQTPSNKVTEKGKYVELRCDPISGHTALYWYRQSLGQGPEFLIYFQGTGAADDSGLPNDRFFAVRPEGSVSTLKIQRTERGDSAVYLCASSLPPREEAFFGQGTRLTVV.

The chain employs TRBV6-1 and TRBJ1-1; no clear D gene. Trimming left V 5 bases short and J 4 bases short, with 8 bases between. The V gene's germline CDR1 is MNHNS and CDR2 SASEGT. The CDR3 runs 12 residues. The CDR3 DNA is TGTGCCAGCAGTTCGATGGCCACTGAAGCTTTCTTT. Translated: CASSSMATEAFF.

CDR3 amino acids: CASSLPGQGSGYTF. CDR3 sequence (DNA): TGCGCCAGCAGCTTGCCAGGGCAGGGCTCTGGCTACACCTTC. V is TRBV5-1 and J is TRBJ1-2, with a weak D call TRBD1 (5 bases). Germline CDR1 SGHRS, CDR2 YFSETQ. The ends were cut back, 1 base at V and 7 bases at J, with 14 bases in the middle. The CDR3 loop spans 14 amino acids.

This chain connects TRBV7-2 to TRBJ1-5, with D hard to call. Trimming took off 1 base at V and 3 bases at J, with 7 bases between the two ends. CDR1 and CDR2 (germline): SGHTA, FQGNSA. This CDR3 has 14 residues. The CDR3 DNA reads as TGTGCCAGCAGCTTAGGCGGAAACAATCAGCCCCAGCATTTT. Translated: CASSLGGNNQPQHF. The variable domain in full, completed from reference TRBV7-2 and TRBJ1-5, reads GAGVSQSPSNKVTEKGKDVELRCDPISGHTALYWYRQSLGQGLEFLIYFQGNSAPDKSGLPSDRFSAERTGGSVSTLTIQRTQQEDSAVYLCASSLGGNNQPQHFGDGTRLSIL.

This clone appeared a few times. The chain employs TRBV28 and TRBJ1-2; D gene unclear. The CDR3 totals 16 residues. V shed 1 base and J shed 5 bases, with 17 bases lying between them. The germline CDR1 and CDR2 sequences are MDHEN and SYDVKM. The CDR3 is CASSLFSLRFHYGYTF. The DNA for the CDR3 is TGTGCCAGCAGTTTATTTAGCCTCCGCTTCCATTATGGCTACACCTTC.

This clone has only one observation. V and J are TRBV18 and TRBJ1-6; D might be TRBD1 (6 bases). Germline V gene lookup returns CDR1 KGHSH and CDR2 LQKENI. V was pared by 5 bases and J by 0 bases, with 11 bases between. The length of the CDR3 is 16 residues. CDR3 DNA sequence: TGTGCCAGCTCAGTCGACAGGACCTCCTATAATTCACCCCTCCACTTT. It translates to CASSVDRTSYNSPLHF.

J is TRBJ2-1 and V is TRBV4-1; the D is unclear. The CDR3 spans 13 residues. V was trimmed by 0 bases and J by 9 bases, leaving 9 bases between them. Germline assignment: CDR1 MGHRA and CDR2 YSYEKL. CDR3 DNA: TGCGCCAGCAGCCAAGATCGCGCCCTTGAGCAGTTCTTC. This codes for CASSQDRALEQFF.

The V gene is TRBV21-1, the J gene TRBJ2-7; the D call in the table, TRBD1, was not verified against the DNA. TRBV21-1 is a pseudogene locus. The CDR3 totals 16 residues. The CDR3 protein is CASSSLGQGGSYEQYF. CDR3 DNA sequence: TGTGCCAGCAGCAGCCTCGGACAGGGAGGATCCTACGAGCAGTACTTC.

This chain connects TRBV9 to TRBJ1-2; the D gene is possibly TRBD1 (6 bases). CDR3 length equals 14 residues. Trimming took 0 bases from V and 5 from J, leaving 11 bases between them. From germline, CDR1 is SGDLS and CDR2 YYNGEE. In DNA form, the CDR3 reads TGTGCCAGCAGCGTAGACGGGACACTTTATGGCTACACCTTC. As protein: CASSVDGTLYGYTF.

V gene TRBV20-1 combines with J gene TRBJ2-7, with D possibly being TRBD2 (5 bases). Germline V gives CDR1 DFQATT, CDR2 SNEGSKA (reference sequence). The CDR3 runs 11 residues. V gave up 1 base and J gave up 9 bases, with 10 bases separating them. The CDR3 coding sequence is TGCAGTGCTAGAGCGACGGGATGGCAGTACTTC. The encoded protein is CSARATGWQYF.

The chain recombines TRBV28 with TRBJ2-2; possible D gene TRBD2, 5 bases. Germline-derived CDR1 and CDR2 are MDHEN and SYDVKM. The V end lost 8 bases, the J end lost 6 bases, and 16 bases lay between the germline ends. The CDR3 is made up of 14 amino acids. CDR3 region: CASGVDGVAGELFF. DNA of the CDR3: TGTGCCAGCGGCGTGGACGGGGTAGCCGGGGAGCTGTTTTTT.

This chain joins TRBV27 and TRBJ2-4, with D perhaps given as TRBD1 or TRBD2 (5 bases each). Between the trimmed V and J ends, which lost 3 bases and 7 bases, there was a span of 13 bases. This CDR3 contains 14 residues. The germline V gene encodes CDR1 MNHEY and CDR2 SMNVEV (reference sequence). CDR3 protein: CASSFEGWANIQYF. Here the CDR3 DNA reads TGTGCCAGCAGTTTCGAGGGGTGGGCGAACATTCAGTACTTC.

CDR3 sequence: CASSLGETQYF. In DNA form, the CDR3 reads TGTGCCAGCAGCCTTGGAGAGACCCAGTACTTC. The chain recombines TRBV14 with TRBJ2-5, with D unresolved. Between the trimmed V and J ends, which lost 4 bases and 4 bases, there was a span of 4 bases. This CDR3 is 11 amino acids long. Germline CDR1 SGHDN, CDR2 FVKESK.

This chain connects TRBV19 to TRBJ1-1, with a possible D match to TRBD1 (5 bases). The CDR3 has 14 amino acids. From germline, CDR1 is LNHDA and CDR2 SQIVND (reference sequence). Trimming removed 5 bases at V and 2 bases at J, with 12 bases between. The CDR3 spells CASSPRGSNTEAFF. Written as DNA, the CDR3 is TGTGCCAGTAGTCCCCGGGGCAGCAACACTGAAGCTTTCTTT.

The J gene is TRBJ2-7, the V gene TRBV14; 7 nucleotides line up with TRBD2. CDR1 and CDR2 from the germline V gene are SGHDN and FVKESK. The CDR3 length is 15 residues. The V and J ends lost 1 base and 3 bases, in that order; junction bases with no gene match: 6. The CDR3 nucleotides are TGTGCCAGCAGCCAAGTCCTGGGGGGGTTCTACGAGCAGTACTTC. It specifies CASSQVLGGFYEQYF.

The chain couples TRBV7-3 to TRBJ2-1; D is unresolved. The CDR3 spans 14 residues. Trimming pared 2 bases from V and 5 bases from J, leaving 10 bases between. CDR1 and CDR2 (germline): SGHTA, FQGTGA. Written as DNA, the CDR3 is TGTGCCAGCAGCTTAGGGGTTATAGACAATGAGCAGTTCTTC. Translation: CASSLGVIDNEQFF.

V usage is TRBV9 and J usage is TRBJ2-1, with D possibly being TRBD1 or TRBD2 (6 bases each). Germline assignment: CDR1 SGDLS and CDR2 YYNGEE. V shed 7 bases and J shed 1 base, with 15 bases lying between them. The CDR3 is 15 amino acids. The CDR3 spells CASDTTGRSYNEQFF. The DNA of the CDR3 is TGTGCCAGCGATACTACAGGGAGGTCCTACAATGAGCAGTTCTTC.

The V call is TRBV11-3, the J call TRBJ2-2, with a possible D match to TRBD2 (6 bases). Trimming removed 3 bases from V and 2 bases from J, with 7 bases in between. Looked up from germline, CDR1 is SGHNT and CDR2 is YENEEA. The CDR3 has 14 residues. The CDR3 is CASSLGGNTGELFF. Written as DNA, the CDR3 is TGTGCCAGCAGCTTGGGGGGAAACACCGGGGAGCTGTTTTTT.

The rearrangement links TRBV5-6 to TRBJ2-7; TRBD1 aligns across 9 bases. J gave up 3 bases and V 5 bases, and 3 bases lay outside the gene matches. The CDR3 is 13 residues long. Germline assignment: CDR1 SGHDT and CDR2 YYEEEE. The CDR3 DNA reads TGTGCCAGCAGGGGACAGGGTTTCTACGAGCAGTACTTC. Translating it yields CASRGQGFYEQYF.

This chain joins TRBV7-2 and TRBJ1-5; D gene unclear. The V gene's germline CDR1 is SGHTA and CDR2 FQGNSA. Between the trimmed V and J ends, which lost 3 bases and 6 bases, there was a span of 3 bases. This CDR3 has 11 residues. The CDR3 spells CASSFFQPQHF. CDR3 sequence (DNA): TGTGCCAGCAGCTTTTTTCAGCCCCAGCATTTT.

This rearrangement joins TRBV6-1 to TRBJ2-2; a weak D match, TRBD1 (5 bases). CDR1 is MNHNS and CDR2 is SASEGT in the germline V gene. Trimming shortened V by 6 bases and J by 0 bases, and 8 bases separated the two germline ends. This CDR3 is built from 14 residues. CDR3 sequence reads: CASRGQSNTGELFF. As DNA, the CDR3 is TGTGCCAGCAGGGGGCAGTCGAACACCGGGGAGCTGTTTTTT.

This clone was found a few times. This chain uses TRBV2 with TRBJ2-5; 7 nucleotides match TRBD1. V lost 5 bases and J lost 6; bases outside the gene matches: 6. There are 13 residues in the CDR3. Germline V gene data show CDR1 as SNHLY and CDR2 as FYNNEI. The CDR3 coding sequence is TGTGCCAGCAGTAGTGACAGGGACCAGACCCAGTACTTC. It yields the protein CASSSDRDQTQYF.

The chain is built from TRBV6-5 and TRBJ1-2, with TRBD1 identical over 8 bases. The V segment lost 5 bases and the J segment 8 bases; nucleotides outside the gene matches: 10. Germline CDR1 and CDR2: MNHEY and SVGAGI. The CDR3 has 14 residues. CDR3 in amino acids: CASSRRDRSNGYTF. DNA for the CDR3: TGTGCCAGCAGTCGCCGGGACAGGTCTAACGGCTACACCTTC.

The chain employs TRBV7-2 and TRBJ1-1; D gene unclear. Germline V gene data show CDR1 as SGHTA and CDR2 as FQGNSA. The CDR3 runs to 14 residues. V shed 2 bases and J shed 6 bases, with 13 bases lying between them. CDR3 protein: CASSLNVGSPEAFF. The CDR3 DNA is TGTGCCAGCAGCTTAAATGTCGGGAGCCCTGAAGCTTTCTTT. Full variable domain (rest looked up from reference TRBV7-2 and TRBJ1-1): GAGVSQSPSNKVTEKGKDVELRCDPISGHTALYWYRQSLGQGLEFLIYFQGNSAPDKSGLPSDRFSAERTGGSVSTLTIQRTQQEDSAVYLCASSLNVGSPEAFFGQGTRLTVV.